The clone carrying this T cell receptor beta chain turned up a few times. The junction differs from germline at one of its ends, possibly a read error. The data were taken from a study of blood T cells in healthy people across ages. Through a sample-barcoded 5' primer and a J-beta primer mix, a second PCR was run for roughly 6 to 11 cycles. A template-switch adaptor containing 12 random nucleotides labeled each cDNA molecule. TCRdb reprocessed the 5' RACE reads via MiXCR and lists one record per CDR3 protein. The sample yields about 780,000 distinct CDR3 sequences, roughly 24% seen once. Germline CDR1 SGHTA, CDR2 FQGTGA. This CDR3 is 14 amino acids long. These data were likewise used in another study, on T cells of mothers and their children.

The source is a boy younger than 18 in good health. Sequenced material: blood. V and J are TRBV7-3 and TRBJ2-3; D possibly corresponds to TRBD1 (5 bases). CDR3 in DNA: TGTGCCAGCACCCCAGGGCCTCGCACAGATCCGCAGTATTTT. Translated, it gives CASTPGPRTDPQYF.